The source of this T cell receptor (beta chain) is a study of PD-L1 blockade in urothelial cancer. About the study: In the patient group, most of the roughly 30 were males with bladder-origin urothelial cancer. At 3 weeks after treatment start (second dose) and again at 6 weeks, blood was analyzed. Researchers found blood samples held a median of 141,255 T cells.

Here immunoSEQ multiplex PCR was the method, and the copy in TCRdb shows in-frame clones only, minus some. The table has some 63,000 clones, roughly four fifths seen once. The CDR3 is 14 amino acids. The germline V and J ends were trimmed by 2 bases and 4 bases, with 9 bases remaining between them. The germline V gene encodes CDR1 SGHRS and CDR2 YFSETQ. Documented time point: pretreatment peripheral blood. The V gene is TRBV5-1, the J gene TRBJ2-2; D perhaps matches TRBD2 (5 bases). This TCR came from a man between 65 and 85 years old with urothelial cancer. The sample here was PBMCs, taken around atezolizumab (anti-PD-L1) treatment. CDR3 nucleotide sequence: TGCGCCAGCAGCTTAGCGGACCTCACCGGGGAGCTGTTTTTT. This gives the protein CASSLADLTGELFF.